Listed below are T cell receptor beta chains from one sample, sequenced in a study of shared clonotypes between healthy human individuals. Generated by immunoSEQ multiplex PCR, the TCRdb table keeps only in-frame clones and is missing some. The sample records around 700,000 clones, approximately 75% being singletons. The sample comprised memory CD4+ T cells sorted from blood. The receptors shown here come from a woman aged 25 to 39 in good health. CDR3s include the opening cysteine and the closing phenylalanine or tryptophan. A D gene is named only where the DNA matches it firmly. Size is stated for part of the rows, as once, few or many counts, or as a class when the clone is expanded.

>.|.|TRBJ1-1|TRBV10-3
CAISEAAGGTGTEAFF
TGTGCCATCAGTGAGGCCGCGGGGGGGACGGGCACTGAAGCTTTCTTT
>TRBD1|.|TRBJ1-3|TRBV27
CASSFRGGAGNTIYF
TGTGCCAGCAGTTTTCGAGGGGGCGCTGGAAACACCATATATTTT
>.|.|TRBJ1-2|TRBV27
CASGPRNLYYGYTF
TGTGCCAGCGGTCCCAGAAACCTCTACTATGGCTACACCTTC
>.|few|TRBJ2-7|TRBV2
CASSVEGEAVEQYF
TGTGCCAGCAGTGTGGAGGGAGAAGCGGTTGAGCAGTACTTC
>.|.|TRBJ2-1|TRBV28
CASSTSLVYEQFF
TGTGCCAGCAGCACCTCTCTAGTCTATGAGCAGTTCTTC
>.|.|TRBJ2-2|TRBV7-9
CASSPGDGDGNTGELFF
TGTGCCAGCAGCCCCGGCGATGGAGACGGGAACACCGGGGAGCTGTTTTTT
>.|.|TRBJ2-2|TRBV7-2
CASSLGDTGELFF
TGTGCCAGCAGCTTAGGAGATACCGGGGAGCTGTTTTTT
>TRBD1|.|TRBJ2-7|TRBV10-3
CAISDTTGGIEQYF
TGTGCCATCAGTGATACAACAGGGGGCATCGAGCAGTACTTC
>.|.|TRBJ1-2|TRBV28
CASSQTVMNGYTF
TGTGCCAGCAGCCAAACAGTGATGAACGGCTACACCTTC
>TRBD1|.|TRBJ2-5|TRBV19
CASSNRGDEETQYF
TGTGCCAGTAGTAACAGGGGGGACGAAGAGACCCAGTACTTC
>TRBD1|few|TRBJ1-2|TRBV19
CASRIHRDRVLNGYTF
TGTGCCAGTAGGATTCACCGGGACAGGGTTCTCAACGGCTACACCTTC
>.|.|TRBJ1-2|TRBV7-9
CASSLWGNYGYTF
TGTGCCAGCAGCTTATGGGGGAACTATGGCTACACCTTC
>TRBD2|.|TRBJ2-7|TRBV6-1
CASRKTSASYEQYF
TGTGCCAGCAGAAAAACTAGCGCCTCCTACGAGCAGTACTTC
>.|few|TRBJ2-2|TRBV7-3
CASSYVNGELFF
TGTGCCAGCAGCTACGTTAACGGGGAGCTGTTTTTT
>.|once|TRBJ1-1|TRBV18
CASSKGASGGTEAFF
TGTGCCAGCTCGAAAGGGGCTTCAGGAGGAACTGAAGCTTTCTTT
>.|.|TRBJ2-3|TRBV6-5
CASSYGSGTDTQYF
TGTGCCAGCAGTTACGGGTCAGGCACAGATACGCAGTATTTT
>.|.|TRBJ2-3|TRBV5-1
CASSLEADTQYF
TGCGCCAGCAGCCTCGAAGCAGATACGCAGTATTTT
>TRBD2|.|TRBJ2-1|TRBV29-1
CSVDRSSGSYNEQFF
TGCAGCGTCGACCGCTCTAGCGGATCCTACAATGAGCAGTTCTTC
>TRBD1|.|TRBJ2-1|TRBV4-1
CASSQARGQVDNEQFF
TGCGCCAGCAGCCAAGCCCGCGGACAGGTGGACAATGAGCAGTTCTTC
>.|.|TRBJ1-3|TRBV6-6
CASKDTGTNSGNTIYF
TGTGCCAGCAAAGATACCGGGACAAATTCTGGAAACACCATATATTTT
>.|.|TRBJ2-1|TRBV5-1
CASSLGSGDNEQFF
TGCGCCAGCAGCTTGGGGTCTGGCGACAATGAGCAGTTCTTC
>.|few|TRBJ2-4|TRBV30
CAWGAVAKNIQYF
TGTGCCTGGGGGGCGGTGGCCAAAAACATTCAGTACTTC
>TRBD2|few|TRBJ2-1|TRBV5-1
CASSPKTSGVVDEQFF
TGCGCCAGCAGCCCCAAGACTAGCGGGGTTGTGGATGAGCAGTTCTTC
>.|.|TRBJ1-2|TRBV10-3
CAISEEREYGYTF
TGTGCCATCAGTGAGGAGAGGGAGTATGGCTACACCTTC
>TRBD1|.|TRBJ1-2|TRBV28
CASSLNRDRGLYTF
TGTGCCAGCAGTTTAAATCGGGACAGGGGGTTATACACCTTC
>TRBD2|.|TRBJ2-1|TRBV19
CASSPGLAGGLGLDEQFF
TGTGCCAGTAGTCCGGGACTAGCGGGAGGTCTTGGGCTGGATGAGCAGTTCTTC
>TRBD1|.|TRBJ1-4|TRBV7-9
CASSLAGGEKLFF
TGTGCCAGCAGCTTAGCAGGGGGCGAAAAACTGTTTTTT
>TRBD2|.|TRBJ2-7|TRBV27
CASSRLAGAGEQYF
TGTGCCAGCAGTAGACTAGCGGGAGCGGGGGAGCAGTACTTC
>TRBD1|many|TRBJ2-7|TRBV5-4
CASSLEPPGQSSYEQYF
TGTGCCAGCAGCTTGGAACCGCCGGGACAGAGTTCCTACGAGCAGTACTTC
>TRBD2|.|TRBJ2-1|TRBV4-1
CASSQGLLAGGYNEQFF
TGCGCCAGCAGCCAAGGACTCCTAGCGGGAGGCTACAATGAGCAGTTCTTC
>TRBD1|.|TRBJ2-3|TRBV5-4
CASSLYPEAGGGQDTQYF
TGTGCCAGCAGCTTGTATCCGGAGGCAGGGGGCGGTCAAGATACGCAGTATTTT
>.|.|TRBJ1-5|TRBV19
CASSISRGQGRNQPQHF
TGTGCCAGTAGTATCTCGAGGGGTCAGGGTCGCAATCAGCCCCAGCATTTT
>.|.|TRBJ2-2|TRBV5-1
CASSSDAGGWELFF
TGCGCCAGCAGCTCTGACGCAGGGGGGTGGGAGCTGTTTTTT
>.|.|TRBJ2-5|TRBV28
CASSFRGGQETQYF
TGTGCCAGCAGTTTCCGAGGGGGGCAAGAGACCCAGTACTTC
>.|.|TRBJ2-7|TRBV20-1
CSARTPGEQYF
TGCAGTGCTAGGACGCCGGGGGAGCAGTACTTC